The clone carrying this TCR beta chain has just a few counts. Combining a sample-barcoded 5' primer with a J-beta primer mix, a second PCR ran for roughly 6 to 11 cycles. From the 5' RACE reads, TCRdb called clonotypes with MiXCR, one entry per CDR3 protein. The sample contains just under 750,000 distinct CDR3 sequences, approximately 21% of which appear only once. The sample originates from a study of blood T cells in healthy people across ages. The germline V gene has CDR1 SGHRS and CDR2 YFSETQ. The CDR3 sequence is 16 residues long. J is TRBJ2-5 and V is TRBV5-1, with a possible D match to TRBD2 (6 bases). The end of the DNA fits TRBJ2-1 better, so the J call may be wrong. This receptor was identified in a man between 65 and 79 years old in good health. Sequencing input: blood. The CDR3 nucleotides read TGCGCCAGCAGCTTGCGCCGGGACTTCAAGGGCAATGAGCAGTTCTTC. Translated, it gives CASSLRRDFKGNEQFF.